This T cell receptor (beta chain) was sequenced during a study of cytomegalovirus exposure and HLA in healthy donors. Overall study results and limits: Analysis performed later found around 15,000 TCR beta sequences associated with HLA alleles at 0.05 false discovery rate. Cytomegalovirus association was listed for 170 or so TCR beta chains.

V trimming: 5 bases; J trimming: 5 bases; junction bases outside the gene matches: 2. The CDR3 spans 12 residues. Germline V gene sequence: CDR1 SGHNT, CDR2 YENEEA. PCR primers comprised 60 Vbeta and 13 Jbeta primers. Only in-frame clones appear in the TCRdb table, and some are missing; sequencing was by immunoSEQ multiplex PCR. The sample shows around 150,000 clones, about three quarters of them seen only once. A remark on this clone: Its antigen is currently unknown.

The sample taken for sequencing was PBMCs. The genes are TRBV11-3 and TRBJ1-2, with 7 bases identical to TRBD1. This TCR was recovered from a woman between 40 and 55 years old in good health and CMV-seropositive. CDR3 protein: CASSQQGYGYTF. The CDR3 region has the DNA TGTGCCAGCAGCCAACAGGGGTATGGCTACACCTTC.